The 20 T cell receptor beta chains below come from one sample, sequenced in a study of CD8+ T cells in alopecia areata. Described treatment: oral pan-JAK inhibitor, 5-10 mg twice daily. In each case, RNA was isolated and then reverse transcribed into cDNA as the sequencing template. The repertoire was sequenced with immunoSEQ multiplex PCR; TCRdb's copy has only in-frame clones and lacks some. The sample includes around 100,000 clones, roughly two fifths of them seen just once. The sequences come from CD8+ T cells sorted from blood, collected at week 24, from a patient treated with tofacitinib. The receptors were sampled from a human donor with alopecia areata.

Comments on this clone: This specimen includes other DNA sequences encoding the same CDR3. This chain joins TRBV7-6 and TRBJ2-1, with D unclear. The germline V gene has CDR1 SGHVS and CDR2 FNYEAQ. Trimming took 2 bases from V and 7 from J, leaving 6 bases between them. This CDR3 contains 12 residues. The CDR3 region is CASSLLANEQFF. CDR3 sequence (DNA): TGTGCCAGCAGCTTATTAGCAAATGAGCAGTTCTTC.

The chain uses TRBV15 and TRBJ1-2; the match to TRBD1 covers 7 bases. Germline lookup yields CDR1 LNHNV and CDR2 YYDKDF (reference sequence). CDR3 length equals 19 residues. The trim removed 0 bases at V and 2 bases at J, leaving 15 bases unmatched. CDR3 protein: CATSRDLKEAGGRNYGYTF. Here the CDR3 DNA reads TGTGCCACCAGCAGAGATCTTAAGGAGGCAGGGGGACGAAACTATGGCTACACCTTC.

This chain links TRBV13 with TRBJ2-5, with D tentatively TRBD2 (5 bases). Trimming cost V 3 bases and J 5 bases, with 19 bases left between them. CDR1 is PRHDT and CDR2 is FYEKMQ in the germline V gene (reference sequence). This CDR3 region has 16 residues. CDR3 loop: CASSLRLAPSMETQYF. CDR3 DNA: TGTGCCAGCAGCTTGAGGCTAGCTCCTAGTATGGAGACCCAGTACTTC.

This clone was counted once. The genes are TRBV6-1 and TRBJ1-2, with 8 bases matching TRBD1. Losses at the gene ends were 1 base for V and 4 bases for J; bases not matched to a gene: 8. The germline V gene encodes CDR1 MNHNS and CDR2 SASEGT. There are 16 residues in the CDR3. The CDR3 nucleotides are TGTGCCAGCAGTGAAGGCGGGACAGGCCCGGGCTATGGCTACACCTTC. Translating gives CASSEGGTGPGYGYTF.

The chain uses TRBV7-2 and TRBJ2-4, with 14 bases fitting TRBD2. This CDR3 contains 13 residues. With 1 base clipped from V and 15 bases from J, the junction kept 2 bases outside the gene matches. The V gene's germline CDR1 is SGHTA and CDR2 FQGNSA. CDR3: CASSLGGLAGAYF. In DNA form, the CDR3 reads TGTGCCAGCAGCTTAGGGGGACTAGCGGGAGCGTACTTC. Based on the CDR3 plus reference TRBV7-2 and TRBJ2-4, the full variable domain is GAGVSQSPSNKVTEKGKDVELRCDPISGHTALYWYRQSLGQGLEFLIYFQGNSAPDKSGLPSDRFSAERTGGSVSTLTIQRTQQEDSAVYLCASSLGGLAGAYFGAGTRLSVL.

This chain joins TRBV2 and TRBJ1-5, with a weak D call TRBD1 (5 bases). V was cut by 4 bases and J by 9 bases, with 13 bases left in between. The CDR3 extends over 13 amino acids. From germline, CDR1 is SNHLY and CDR2 FYNNEI. For the CDR3, the DNA is TGTGCCAGCAGTGGGGAACTTGGGGGGCCCCAGCATTTT. This gives the protein CASSGELGGPQHF.

V gene TRBV27 combines with J gene TRBJ2-7, with 9 bases matching TRBD2. The V segment lost 5 bases and the J segment 1 base; nucleotides outside the gene matches: 6. The CDR3 sequence is 15 residues long. From germline, CDR1 is MNHEY and CDR2 SMNVEV (reference sequence). The CDR3 bases are TGTGCCAGCAGTCTAGCGGGGCTAGCATCCTACGAGCAGTACTTC. Translated: CASSLAGLASYEQYF.

There are a few counts of this clone. This sequence joins TRBV5-1 and TRBJ2-7; D not certain. V gave up 0 bases and J gave up 3 bases, with 7 bases separating them. This CDR3 comprises 13 residues. Germline-derived CDR1 and CDR2 are SGHRS and YFSETQ. The CDR3 region has the DNA TGCGCCAGCAGCTTGGGACAATTCTACGAGCAGTACTTC. Protein product: CASSLGQFYEQYF. The full variable domain, its missing parts supplied by reference TRBV5-1 and TRBJ2-7, is KAGVTQTPRYLIKTRGQQVTLSCSPISGHRSVSWYQQTPGQGLQFLFEYFSETQRNKGNFPGRFSGRQFSNSRSEMNVSTLELGDSALYLCASSLGQFYEQYFGPGTRLTVT.

The genes are TRBV12-5 and TRBJ2-7; 12 positions agree with TRBD2. V was pared by 5 bases and J by 3 bases, with 14 bases of the junction left unmatched. CDR3 length equals 18 residues. The germline CDR1 and CDR2 sequences are LGHNT and FRNRAP. The CDR3, as DNA: TGTGCTAGTGGTGGCCCCTCTGTTGGACTAGCGGGAAGCTACGAGCAGTACTTC. This translates into CASGGPSVGLAGSYEQYF.

V gene TRBV27 combines with J gene TRBJ2-7; 7 bases fit TRBD2. Looked up from germline, CDR1 is MNHEY and CDR2 is SMNVEV (reference sequence). The V segment lost 4 bases and the J segment 5 bases; nucleotides outside the gene matches: 8. The CDR3 is 14 residues long. As DNA, the CDR3 is TGTGCCAGCAGTTCGACTAGCACTGAGCACGAGCAGTACTTC. This encodes CASSSTSTEHEQYF.

This rearrangement joins TRBV4-3 to TRBJ2-5; D remains ambiguous. This CDR3 has 14 residues. V lost 0 bases and J lost 0, with 5 bases in between. From germline, CDR1 is LGHNA and CDR2 YSLEER. The CDR3 loop is CASSQELYQETQYF. In DNA form, the CDR3 reads TGCGCCAGCAGCCAAGAACTGTACCAAGAGACCCAGTACTTC.

Only a few counts were recorded for this clone. This chain uses TRBV7-9 with TRBJ2-7; D gene ambiguous. CDR3 length: 12 amino acids. The ends were cut back, 5 bases at V and 2 bases at J, with 7 bases in the middle. The V gene's germline CDR1 is SEHNR and CDR2 FQNEAQ (reference sequence). CDR3 sequence reads: CASSDGTYEQYF. CDR3 nucleotides: TGTGCCAGCAGCGACGGAACCTACGAGCAGTACTTC.

This CDR3 reads CASSDNLGATEAFF. As DNA, the CDR3 is TGTGCCAGCAGTGACAACCTTGGGGCCACTGAAGCTTTCTTT. This sequence joins TRBV6-1 and TRBJ1-1, with a weak D call TRBD1 (5 bases). This CDR3 contains 14 residues. Germline V gives CDR1 MNHNS, CDR2 SASEGT. The germline V and J ends were trimmed by 3 bases and 4 bases, with 12 bases remaining between them.

This clone was recorded at least ten times. At one of its ends the junction is not consistent with the germline gene, which may arise from a read error. This chain joins TRBV2 and TRBJ2-7; tentative D call: TRBD2 (5 bases). The CDR3 is 12 amino acids. Per germline, CDR1 SNHLY and CDR2 FYNNEI. The CDR3 coding sequence is TGTGCCAGCAGCCCTAGGACTTTAGAGATCCAATTC. As protein: CASSPRTLEIQF. The variable domain in full, with the rest retrieved from reference TRBV2 and TRBJ2-7, is EPEVTQTPSHQVTQMGQEVILRCVPISNHLYFYWYRQILGQKVEFLVSFYNNEISEKSEIFDDQFSVERPDGSNFTLKIRSTKLEDSAMYFCASSPRTLEIQFGPGTRLTVT.

This chain connects TRBV10-3 to TRBJ1-1; D might be TRBD1 (5 bases). Germline loops: CDR1 ENHRY, CDR2 SYGVKD. Between the trimmed V and J ends, which lost 6 bases and 1 base, there was a span of 6 bases. The CDR3 has 12 amino acids. The CDR3, as DNA: TGTGCCATCAGCACAGGGAACACTGAAGCTTTCTTT. This codes for CAISTGNTEAFF.

A word on this clone: Other DNA sequences in the sample encode the same CDR3. The J gene is TRBJ2-7, the V gene TRBV29-1; TRBD1 or TRBD2 may be the D gene (7 bases each). From germline, CDR1 is SQVTM and CDR2 ANQGSEA. The CDR3 totals 13 residues. V shed 0 bases and J shed 3 bases, with 9 bases lying between them. The CDR3 bases are TGCAGCGTTGAAGACAGGGGGGGCTACGAGCAGTACTTC. Translation: CSVEDRGGYEQYF.

The chain couples TRBV28 to TRBJ1-1; D might be TRBD1 (6 bases). The CDR3 has 13 residues. V was trimmed by 3 bases and J by 5 bases, leaving 10 bases between them. Germline V gene lookup returns CDR1 MDHEN and CDR2 SYDVKM. CDR3 sequence (DNA): TGTGCCAGCAGTTTGTTAGGGGGAACTGAAGCTTTCTTT. Translated, it gives CASSLLGGTEAFF.

This chain connects TRBV4-2 to TRBJ2-7; tentatively, D is TRBD2 (5 bases). The V and J ends lost 1 base and 2 bases respectively, with 15 bases between them. The germline V gene encodes CDR1 LGHNA and CDR2 YNFKEQ. The CDR3 is made up of 16 amino acids. CDR3 nucleotides: TGTGCCAGCAGCCAAGCTCTCACGGGATTCACCTACGAGCAGTACTTC. As protein: CASSQALTGFTYEQYF.

The DNA for the CDR3 is TGCAGCGTTGTTCAGGGAACTATAAATGGCTACACCTTC. Translation gives CSVVQGTINGYTF. This sequence joins TRBV29-1 and TRBJ1-2, with D tentatively TRBD1 (5 bases). This CDR3 region has 13 residues. The V end lost 4 bases, the J end lost 6 bases, and 15 bases lay between the germline ends. Germline loops: CDR1 SQVTM, CDR2 ANQGSEA.

This chain connects TRBV2 to TRBJ2-7, with 7 bases that match TRBD1. The CDR3 is 15 residues long. Looked up from germline, CDR1 is SNHLY and CDR2 is FYNNEI. J was trimmed by 5 bases and V by 6 bases; bases with no gene match: 13. This CDR3 reads CASSTTDRARNEQYF. The CDR3, as DNA: TGTGCCAGCAGCACTACAGACAGGGCAAGGAACGAGCAGTACTTC.